The 27 T cell receptor beta chains reported below all come from one sample, sequenced in a study of shared clonotypes between healthy human individuals. Clones were sequenced by immunoSEQ multiplex PCR, and TCRdb holds only the in-frame ones, with some missing. The sample lists 2 million to 2.5 million clones, approximately 94% occurring once. The sequencing sample was made of naive CD4+ T cells sorted from blood. As to subset: CD45RA+ positively selected. These receptors all come from a young man in good health.

A note on this clone: Other DNA sequences from this sample encode an identical CDR3 as well. The rearrangement links TRBV7-2 to TRBJ1-3; D is perhaps TRBD1 (5 bases). V lost 5 bases and J lost 0, with 8 bases in between. The CDR3 consists of 14 residues. Germline V gene lookup returns CDR1 SGHTA and CDR2 FQGNSA. The CDR3 spells CASSPGTSGNTIYF. The CDR3 DNA is TGTGCCAGCAGCCCAGGGACCTCTGGAAACACCATATATTTT.

V usage is TRBV28 and J usage is TRBJ2-5; D may be TRBD2 (6 bases). The V gene lost 2 bases and the J gene lost 4 bases, with 14 bases spanning the gap. Germline assignment: CDR1 MDHEN and CDR2 SYDVKM. The CDR3 runs to 15 residues. For the CDR3, the DNA is TGTGCCAGCAGTTTAGCGGGATCCCGAGGAGAGACCCAGTACTTC. It specifies CASSLAGSRGETQYF.

This rearrangement joins TRBV6-5 to TRBJ2-1; TRBD2 matches at 8 bases. Germline CDR1 MNHEY, CDR2 SVGAGI. This CDR3 is 15 amino acids long. The junction had 3 bases not matched to a gene; V was cut back by 4 bases and J by 1 base. The CDR3 DNA sequence: TGTGCCAGCAGTTCCGGGACTAGGTCCTACAATGAGCAGTTCTTC. Protein sequence: CASSSGTRSYNEQFF.

The rearrangement uses TRBV2 and TRBJ2-7; D is ambiguous. CDR3 size: 14 residues. From germline, CDR1 is SNHLY and CDR2 FYNNEI. Trimming removed 5 bases at V and 2 bases at J, with 13 bases between. The DNA for the CDR3 is TGTGCCAGCAGTAAACTCGATTATCCCTACGAGCAGTACTTC. It translates to CASSKLDYPYEQYF.

This chain joins TRBV4-2 and TRBJ1-5; D is ambiguous. Between the trimmed V and J ends, which lost 0 bases and 7 bases, there was a span of 7 bases. The CDR3 is made up of 13 amino acids. CDR1 and CDR2 from the germline V gene are LGHNA and YNFKEQ. For the CDR3, the DNA is TGTGCCAGCAGCCAAGATGAGCCCCAGCCCCAGCATTTT. Its translation: CASSQDEPQPQHF.

This chain joins TRBV7-9 and TRBJ2-2, with 13 bases lining up with TRBD2. Per the germline V gene, CDR1 is SEHNR and CDR2 is FQNEAQ (reference sequence). This CDR3 has 16 amino acids. Trimming removed 5 bases from V and 5 bases from J; junction bases left unmatched: 5. CDR3 region: CASSRTSGSGTGELFF. DNA of the CDR3: TGTGCCAGCAGCCGGACTAGCGGGAGTGGAACCGGGGAGCTGTTTTTT.

This chain connects TRBV5-1 to TRBJ2-1; 11 bases agree with TRBD2. Losses at the gene ends were 3 bases for V and 6 bases for J; bases not matched to a gene: 5. Germline CDR1 SGHRS, CDR2 YFSETQ. This CDR3 spans 15 amino acids. The CDR3 is CASSYGTSGTNEQFF. CDR3 nucleotide sequence: TGCGCCAGCAGCTATGGGACTAGCGGAACCAATGAGCAGTTCTTC.

This clone was detected once. This CDR3 reads CASSDVRDPTYEQYF. CDR3 DNA: TGCGCCAGCAGTGACGTCCGGGACCCAACCTACGAGCAGTACTTC. V usage is TRBV10-2 and J usage is TRBJ2-7; perhaps D is TRBD1 or TRBD2 (5 bases each). The V end lost 3 bases, the J end lost 2 bases, and 14 bases lay between the germline ends. The CDR3 sequence is 15 residues long. CDR1 and CDR2 (germline): WSHSY, SAAADI.

The V call is TRBV5-1, the J call TRBJ2-5; D ambiguous. The V end lost 4 bases, the J end lost 4 bases, and 11 bases lay between the germline ends. The CDR3 spans 13 residues. The V gene's germline CDR1 is SGHRS and CDR2 YFSETQ. In DNA form, the CDR3 reads TGCGCCAGCAGCCTGACAACACCAGAGACCCAGTACTTC. It codes for CASSLTTPETQYF.

The chain carries TRBV10-1 and TRBJ2-7; 11 bases fit TRBD1. The length of the CDR3 is 15 residues. CDR1 WNHNN and CDR2 SYGVQD come from the germline V gene (reference sequence). Germline trimming cut 3 bases from V and 6 bases from J; bases unmatched to any gene: 7. CDR3: CASSEGGQGALEQYF. In DNA form, the CDR3 reads TGCGCCAGCAGTGAAGGTGGACAGGGGGCCCTCGAGCAGTACTTC.

V is TRBV6-5 and J is TRBJ1-1; no clear D gene. The CDR3 runs 13 residues. V was clipped by 6 bases and J by 1 base, with 9 bases between them. CDR1 MNHEY and CDR2 SVGAGI come from the germline V gene. CDR3 coding DNA: TGTGCCAGCAGGGGAAGTCAGAACACTGAAGCTTTCTTT. It specifies CASRGSQNTEAFF.

The chain employs TRBV5-1 and TRBJ2-3, with 7 bases lining up with TRBD1. V shed 5 bases and J 0 bases; nucleotides not matched to a gene: 3. From germline, CDR1 is SGHRS and CDR2 YFSETQ. The length of the CDR3 is 14 residues. In nucleotides, the CDR3 is TGCGCCAGCAGTACAGGGGTTAGCACAGATACGCAGTATTTT. Translating gives CASSTGVSTDTQYF.

The genes are TRBV27 and TRBJ1-6; 8 nucleotides match TRBD1. With V trimmed by 1 base and J by 6 bases, 8 bases remained unmatched. The CDR3 is 17 amino acids. The germline V gene encodes CDR1 MNHEY and CDR2 SMNVEV (reference sequence). DNA of the CDR3: TGTGCCAGCAGTTTATTTGGTCGCGACAGGGGTAATTCACCCCTCCACTTT. Translation: CASSLFGRDRGNSPLHF.

Only one count was recorded for this clone. The rearrangement links TRBV27 to TRBJ2-7, with 8 bases lining up with TRBD2. The CDR3 has 16 amino acids. CDR1 and CDR2 (germline): MNHEY, SMNVEV (reference sequence). J gave up 4 bases and V 6 bases, and 14 bases lay outside the gene matches. In DNA, the CDR3 is TGTGCCAGCAGGCGCAGCCCGGGACTAGTTTTGTACGAGCAGTACTTC. It codes for CASRRSPGLVLYEQYF.

The chain employs TRBV6-1 and TRBJ2-1, with a weak D call TRBD2 (6 bases). Trimming cost V 0 bases and J 12 bases, with 12 bases left between them. CDR1 and CDR2 (germline): MNHNS, SASEGT. This CDR3 contains 13 residues. Here the CDR3 reads CASSEARGTLQFF. CDR3 nucleotide sequence: TGTGCCAGCAGTGAAGCGCGCGGGACTTTGCAGTTCTTC.

The chain uses TRBV5-4 and TRBJ2-5; 13 nucleotides align to TRBD2. The CDR3 has 16 residues. V lost 3 bases to trimming and J lost 5 bases; unmatched junction nucleotides: 7. The germline V gene encodes CDR1 SGHNT and CDR2 YYREEE (reference sequence). CDR3 sequence reads: CASSSRTSGSRETQYF. The CDR3 bases are TGTGCCAGCAGCTCTAGGACTAGCGGGAGTAGGGAGACCCAGTACTTC.

The J gene is TRBJ2-1, the V gene TRBV5-4, with 12 bases fitting TRBD2. The CDR3 has 15 residues. Germline CDR1 reads SGHNT; CDR2 reads YYREEE (reference sequence). V shed 1 base and J 9 bases; nucleotides not matched to a gene: 5. This CDR3 reads CASSLRLAGVSEQFF. The CDR3 DNA follows: TGTGCCAGCAGCTTGCGACTAGCGGGAGTCTCTGAGCAGTTCTTC.

The chain carries TRBV10-3 and TRBJ1-4, with 8 bases aligning to TRBD1. The ends lost 10 bases at V and 4 bases at J; junction bases unmatched: 8. CDR3 size: 14 residues. CDR1 is ENHRY, CDR2 SYGVKD, per germline. The CDR3 coding sequence is TGTGCCAACTTCAACAGGGGGTTTAATGAAAAACTGTTTTTT. Protein sequence: CANFNRGFNEKLFF.

The CDR3 nucleotides read TGTGCCAGCGGCCAGCCGGGACAGGGTGACACCGGGGAGCTGTTTTTT. Protein product: CASGQPGQGDTGELFF. This sequence joins TRBV11-3 and TRBJ2-2; TRBD1 matches 9 bases. The trim removed 8 bases at V and 3 bases at J, leaving 10 bases unmatched. Germline-derived CDR1 and CDR2 are SGHNT and YENEEA. This CDR3 contains 16 residues.

The rearrangement joins TRBV6-1 to TRBJ2-5; a possible D gene is TRBD2 (6 bases). CDR3 length equals 15 residues. Trimming left V 0 bases short and J 5 bases short, with 13 bases between. Germline CDR1 reads MNHNS; CDR2 reads SASEGT. The CDR3 region has the DNA TGTGCCAGCAGTGAAGCCGGGAGACCAGGGGAGACCCAGTACTTC. Translation gives CASSEAGRPGETQYF.

V gene TRBV19 combines with J gene TRBJ2-3, with D possibly being TRBD1 or TRBD2 (5 bases each). Looked up from germline, CDR1 is LNHDA and CDR2 is SQIVND (reference sequence). V lost 0 bases and J lost 2, with 12 bases in between. This CDR3 contains 16 residues. This chain's CDR3 is CASSIDKGTSTDTQYF. Here the CDR3 DNA reads TGTGCCAGTAGTATAGATAAGGGGACCTCCACAGATACGCAGTATTTT.

This CDR3 is CASSQVGFGTGNTGELFF. The CDR3 DNA follows: TGCGCCAGCAGCCAAGTTGGGTTCGGGACAGGGAACACCGGGGAGCTGTTTTTT. This chain uses TRBV4-3 with TRBJ2-2; 8 nucleotides match TRBD1. Germline CDR1 and CDR2: LGHNA and YSLEER. V gave up 1 base and J gave up 1 base; unmatched junction bases: 8. The CDR3 length is 18 residues.

The V gene is TRBV7-2, the J gene TRBJ2-3, with 8 bases identical to TRBD2. The V and J ends lost 4 bases and 5 bases, in that order; junction bases with no gene match: 8. CDR1 is SGHTA, CDR2 FQGNSA, per germline. The CDR3 sequence is 15 residues long. In nucleotides, the CDR3 is TGTGCCAGCAGCTCCACCGGGACTAGAGGAGATACGCAGTATTTT. It is translated as CASSSTGTRGDTQYF. Combining the CDR3 with reference TRBV7-2 and TRBJ2-3 gives the whole variable domain GAGVSQSPSNKVTEKGKDVELRCDPISGHTALYWYRQSLGQGLEFLIYFQGNSAPDKSGLPSDRFSAERTGGSVSTLTIQRTQQEDSAVYLCASSSTGTRGDTQYFGPGTRLTVL.

The chain has TRBV7-6 and TRBJ2-5; possible D gene TRBD2, 6 bases. The germline CDR1 and CDR2 sequences are SGHVS and FNYEAQ. The CDR3 consists of 16 residues. Trimming removed 1 base at V and 2 bases at J, with 14 bases between. The CDR3 nucleotides read TGTGCCAGCAGCTTAGGTTCCCCTAGCGTACAAGAGACCCAGTACTTC. Protein product: CASSLGSPSVQETQYF.

The rearrangement joins TRBV5-4 to TRBJ1-2; 8 nucleotides line up with TRBD1. The V and J ends lost 4 bases and 7 bases, in that order; junction bases with no gene match: 6. CDR3 length: 13 amino acids. Germline V gene sequence: CDR1 SGHNT, CDR2 YYREEE (reference sequence). CDR3 loop: CASSVGTGRGYTF. DNA of the CDR3: TGTGCCAGCAGCGTGGGGACAGGTCGTGGCTACACCTTC.

The chain carries TRBV11-3 and TRBJ2-7; the D is unclear. Germline V gene data show CDR1 as SGHNT and CDR2 as YENEEA. CDR3 length: 13 amino acids. The ends were cut back, 1 base at V and 7 bases at J, with 11 bases in the middle. The CDR3 reads CASSLGPVAEQYF. The CDR3 DNA follows: TGTGCCAGCAGCTTAGGTCCCGTAGCTGAGCAGTACTTC.

The J gene is TRBJ1-2, the V gene TRBV6-5, with unresolved D. Looked up from germline, CDR1 is MNHEY and CDR2 is SVGAGI. CDR3 length: 14 amino acids. Between the trimmed V and J ends, which lost 2 bases and 2 bases, there was a span of 9 bases. CDR3 in amino acids: CASSYEASNYGYTF. The CDR3, as DNA: TGTGCCAGCAGTTACGAGGCCAGCAACTATGGCTACACCTTC.